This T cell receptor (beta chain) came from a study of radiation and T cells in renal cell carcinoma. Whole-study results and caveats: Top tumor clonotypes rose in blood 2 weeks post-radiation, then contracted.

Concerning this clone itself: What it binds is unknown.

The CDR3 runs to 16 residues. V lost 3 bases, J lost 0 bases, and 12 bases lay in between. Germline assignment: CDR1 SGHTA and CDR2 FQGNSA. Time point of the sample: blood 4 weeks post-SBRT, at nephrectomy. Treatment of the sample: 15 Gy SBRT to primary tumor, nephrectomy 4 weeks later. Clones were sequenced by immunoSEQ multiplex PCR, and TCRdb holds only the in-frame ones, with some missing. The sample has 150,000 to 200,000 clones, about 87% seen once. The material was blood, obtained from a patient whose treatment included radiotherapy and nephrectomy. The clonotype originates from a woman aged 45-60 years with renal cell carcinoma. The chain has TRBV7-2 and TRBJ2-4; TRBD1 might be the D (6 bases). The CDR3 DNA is TGTGCCAGCAGCTTCCAACAGGGAGTAGCCAAAAACATTCAGTACTTC. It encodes CASSFQQGVAKNIQYF.